The source of this T cell receptor (beta chain) is a study of cytomegalovirus exposure and HLA in healthy donors. Study outcomes and limitations: Later analysis associated a missense DCLRE1C variant with TCR beta V- and J-gene trimming. A later look showed TCR association rates differing by HLA locus, highest for DRB1 and lowest for HLA-C. Judged likely to be a sequencing artifact was a cluster of highly shared sequence variants.

CDR1 SEHNR and CDR2 FQNEAQ come from the germline V gene (reference sequence). There are 14 residues in the CDR3. The V end lost 2 bases, the J end lost 6 bases, and 8 bases lay between the germline ends. The PCR had 60 Vbeta and 13 Jbeta primers. The data were produced by immunoSEQ multiplex PCR, yet TCRdb's version contains in-frame clones alone and is incomplete. This table has about 150,000 clones, roughly 74% appearing once. Remarks on this clone: Its antigen remains unknown.

While unrecorded immune exposures were likely, the donors were nominally healthy when sampled. The chain joins TRBV7-9 to TRBJ2-6; a possible D gene is TRBD2 (6 bases). This receptor was identified in a man younger than 30 in good health and CMV-seronegative. The source material was PBMCs. The CDR3 sequence is CASSLCGEANVLTF. The CDR3 bases are TGTGCCAGCAGCTTATGCGGGGAGGCCAACGTCCTGACTTTC.